The TCR beta chain under discussion was sequenced for a study of blood T cell repertoires in COVID-19. Whole-study context: COVID-19 samples from acute and convalescent phases originated in the United States, Italy and Spain. The cDNA or gDNA used as material had been derived from T cells, B-cell-depleted T cells, or PBMCs.

Per the original methods: The authors estimated nucleated cell counts from reference gene primer amplification. Some clones are missing from TCRdb's copy, which holds only in-frame ones; the method was immunoSEQ multiplex PCR. Clone size and V and J calls were adopted from that table, with D and trimming inferred from the DNA. The data hold 100,000 to 120,000 clones, with roughly 76% observed a single time. Germline lookup yields CDR1 SGHTA and CDR2 FQGNSA. The CDR3 has 16 amino acids. Trimming cost V 3 bases and J 5 bases, with 18 bases left between them. V usage is TRBV7-2 and J usage is TRBJ2-3, with D tentatively TRBD1 (6 bases). Source material: peripheral blood. The clonotype originates from a woman in her 70s with acute or convalescent COVID-19. CDR3 DNA sequence: TGTGCCAGCAGCTTTTGGGGGCAGGGGTCTTTAGATACGCAGTATTTT. It specifies CASSFWGQGSLDTQYF.